This T cell receptor (beta chain) was obtained from a study of monozygotic twins with inflammatory bowel disease. This CDR3 has 14 amino acids. Germline V gene data show CDR1 as SGHTA and CDR2 as FQGNSA. TCRdb re-called the 5' RACE reads, yielding one record per CDR3 amino acid sequence without DNA. Listed are around 450,000 distinct CDR3 sequences; 2.4% falls within the top ten. The V and J genes are TRBV7-2 and TRBJ2-3. Sequenced material: blood. This clonotype originated in a human donor with ulcerative colitis or Crohn's disease, or a healthy co-twin of an affected twin (not recorded which). The CDR3 spells CASSLVRGTDTQYF.